This T cell receptor (beta chain) originates from a study of T cell repertoires in cytomegalovirus infection. Turning to the study itself: Through public TCR beta signatures, both CMV infection and matching HLA type were indicated. Study-level findings and limits: The study identified carriers of CMV plus the relevant HLA from cumulative public TCR beta family frequency. CMV-specific TCR beta clonotypes restricted by HLA-C were the ones dominating the ex vivo response.

V was pared by 6 bases and J by 0 bases, with 18 bases between. The germline V gene encodes CDR1 MDHEN and CDR2 SYDVKM. The CDR3 is 17 amino acids. TCRdb reanalysed the reads using MiXCR and keeps one entry per CDR3 protein. The sample contains approximately 500,000 distinct CDR3 sequences, 15% to 20% of which appear only once. At least ten counts were recorded for this clonotype. What it recognizes is unknown. Sequenced sample: CD8+ T cells from PBMCs. The V gene is TRBV28, the J gene TRBJ1-5; no definite D call. The TCR was taken from a human donor in good health (CMV status not recorded). Some clones in this sample may be carry-over from other donors' samples. The CDR3: CASRLELSTYSNQPQHF. The CDR3 DNA is TGTGCCAGCAGGTTAGAATTATCTACCTATAGCAATCAGCCCCAGCATTTT.